The rows below give T cell receptor beta chains drawn from one sample of a study of human T cells and chemical hapten exposure. TCRdb independently ran MiXCR on the RACE reads; one entry per CDR3 protein. Among roughly 180,000 distinct CDR3 sequences listed, 20% to 25% were seen once. This specimen consisted of whole blood, obtained in connection with sensitization to the hapten diphenylcyclopropenone (DPC). The receptors originated from a woman in her fifties or sixties with alopecia areata. Some clones in this sample may be carry-over from other donors' samples. The CDR3 runs from the conserved cysteine through the conserved F or W. Fields, in order: clone size, J gene, V gene, D gene, CDR3 DNA, CDR3 protein. A D gene is named only where the DNA matches it firmly. Clone size is not always given. Where it is, it says once, few, many or a class for expanded clones.

size: few
J: TRBJ1-1
V: TRBV30
D: .
DNA: TGTGCCTGGAGTGTAGGCGGTGAAGCTTTCTTT
CDR3: CAWSVGGEAFF

size: .
J: TRBJ1-2
V: TRBV3-1
D: TRBD1
DNA: TGTGCCAGCAGGCTGGGACAGGGAGAACCCTATGGCTACACCTTC
CDR3: CASRLGQGEPYGYTF

size: few
J: TRBJ1-1
V: TRBV7-9
D: TRBD1
DNA: TGTGCCAGCAGCTTAGAGGGGGCCCCCACTGAAGCTTTCTTT
CDR3: CASSLEGAPTEAFF

size: few
J: TRBJ2-4
V: TRBV20-1
D: .
DNA: TGCAGTGCTAGAGATATGGCCATGTACTTC
CDR3: CSARDMAMYF

size: few
J: TRBJ2-2
V: TRBV20-1
D: .
DNA: TGCAGTGCCGCGGAAACCGGGGAGCTGTTTTTT
CDR3: CSAAETGELFF

size: .
J: TRBJ2-7
V: TRBV27
D: .
DNA: TGTGCCAGCAGTTTGCGGGACCACGGGGTCTACGAGCAGTACTTC
CDR3: CASSLRDHGVYEQYF

size: .
J: TRBJ1-1
V: TRBV29-1
D: .
DNA: TGCAGCGTTGGATCGGACCCGGGCACTGAAGCTTTCTTT
CDR3: CSVGSDPGTEAFF

size: .
J: TRBJ2-5
V: TRBV5-5
D: .
DNA: TGTGCCAGCAGCCGGGGACGGACCCAAGAGACCCAGTACTTC
CDR3: CASSRGRTQETQYF

size: few
J: TRBJ2-1
V: TRBV12-3/TRBV12-4
D: .
DNA: TGTGCCAGCAGCCGCGCTAGGTACAATGAGCAGTTCTTC
CDR3: CASSRARYNEQFF

size: .
J: TRBJ2-5
V: TRBV7-8
D: .
DNA: TGTGCCAGCAGCTTAGCGGAGGGACGGGGCCAAGAGACCCAGTACTTC
CDR3: CASSLAEGRGQETQYF

size: .
J: TRBJ2-4
V: TRBV2
D: .
DNA: TGTGCCAGCAGTGGACAGGCCCTTGCCAAAAACATTCAGTACTTC
CDR3: CASSGQALAKNIQYF

size: few
J: TRBJ2-1
V: TRBV20-1
D: TRBD2
DNA: TGCAGTGCTAGACTAGCGGGAGACAATGAGCAGTTCTTC
CDR3: CSARLAGDNEQFF

size: many
J: TRBJ1-1
V: TRBV4-1
D: .
DNA: TGCGCCAGCAGCCGCCGAGGGATTGAAGTCATGAACACTGAAGCTTTCTTT
CDR3: CASSRRGIEVMNTEAFF

size: few
J: TRBJ1-2
V: TRBV5-1
D: .
DNA: TGCGCCAGCAGCTTGGTCCCTCGGCAGGGGTATGTTGGCTACACCTTC
CDR3: CASSLVPRQGYVGYTF

size: .
J: TRBJ2-2
V: TRBV20-1
D: TRBD2
DNA: TGCAGTGCTAGAGTTCTCGGGGAGGGCGGGGAGCTGTTTTTT
CDR3: CSARVLGEGGELFF

size: few
J: TRBJ1-2
V: TRBV7-8
D: .
DNA: TGTGCCAGCAGCTTACTTACAGGGACTAACTATGGCTACACCTTC
CDR3: CASSLLTGTNYGYTF

size: .
J: TRBJ2-6
V: TRBV12-3/TRBV12-4
D: .
DNA: TGTGCCAGCAGTTTAGCGGACTCTGGGGCCAACGTCCTGACTTTC
CDR3: CASSLADSGANVLTF

size: few
J: TRBJ1-6
V: TRBV11-2
D: .
DNA: TGTGCCAGCAGCTTAGCAGAAGCACCCCTCCACTTT
CDR3: CASSLAEAPLHF

size: .
J: TRBJ2-5
V: TRBV29-1
D: TRBD2
DNA: TGCAGCGTTGGACTAGCGGAAGAGACCCAGTACTTC
CDR3: CSVGLAEETQYF

size: .
J: TRBJ2-7
V: TRBV14
D: .
DNA: TGTGCCAGCAGTCGGGCTACTGATTACGAGCAGTACTTC
CDR3: CASSRATDYEQYF

size: few
J: TRBJ2-3
V: TRBV24-1
D: TRBD2
DNA: TGTGCCACCAGTGACCAATTAGCGGGAGATGGCACAGATACGCAGTATTTT
CDR3: CATSDQLAGDGTDTQYF

size: few
J: TRBJ2-1
V: TRBV7-9
D: TRBD2
DNA: TGTGCCAGCAGCATTATAGCGGGAGTCAACTACAATGAGCAGTTCTTC
CDR3: CASSIIAGVNYNEQFF

size: .
J: TRBJ2-5
V: TRBV6-4
D: TRBD2
DNA: TGTGCCAGCATCCGGGACTATAAAGAGACCCAGTACTTC
CDR3: CASIRDYKETQYF

size: few
J: TRBJ1-1
V: TRBV3-1
D: TRBD1
DNA: TGTGCCAGCAGCCGTCGGGACAGGGGCACTGAAGCTTTCTTT
CDR3: CASSRRDRGTEAFF